The 2 T cell receptor beta chains listed next were all sequenced from one sample in a study of cytomegalovirus exposure and HLA in healthy donors. PCR amplification relied on 60 Vbeta primers (plus 13 Jbeta primers). Assay used: immunoSEQ multiplex PCR; TCRdb lists only in-frame clones, some missing. Of approximately 170,000 clones in the sample, 82% were seen once. The sample comprised PBMCs. The receptors come from a male donor in good health and CMV-seronegative.

This chain uses TRBV27 with TRBJ2-7; D may be TRBD1 (5 bases). This CDR3 has 15 amino acids. V was shortened by 6 bases and J by 3 bases, with 18 bases between the two germline ends. Germline V lookup: CDR1 MNHEY, CDR2 SMNVEV (reference sequence). DNA for the CDR3: TGTGCCAGCAGGCGTTTGGGCCAGGGTTACTACGAGCAGTACTTC. This sequence encodes CASRRLGQGYYEQYF.

This rearrangement joins TRBV7-3 to TRBJ2-5; 7 nucleotides line up with TRBD2. The J segment lost 4 bases and the V segment lost 1 base, leaving 0 bases of the junction unmatched. Germline CDR1 reads SGHTA; CDR2 reads FQGTGA. The CDR3 runs 13 residues. The CDR3 DNA follows: TGTGCCAGCAGCTTAAGCGGGGGAGAGACCCAGTACTTC. This gives the protein CASSLSGGETQYF.